This TCR beta chain was profiled in a study of CD8+CD57+ T cells in acquired aplastic anemia. Study-level findings and limits: Overlap between patients and controls comprised almost 30 CD8+ CDR3 sequences. Significant differences in CD8+ Simpson's diversity were not observed between patients and controls.

Genomic DNA, the template, was used for profiling of the TCR beta VDJ and CDR3. TCRdb reprocessed the reads with MiXCR, giving one entry per CDR3 protein. Of about 470,000 distinct CDR3 sequences in the sample, approximately 33% were seen once. Selection for sequencing was limited to patients who had shown CD8+CD57+ cell expansion by flow cytometry. No patient had been given any therapy when blood was sampled. Germline CDR1 and CDR2: MRHNA and SNTAGT. The V and J ends lost 5 bases and 5 bases respectively, with 18 bases between them. This CDR3 region has 15 residues. Comment on this clonotype: Its antigen remains unidentified.

The receptor was isolated from a human donor with aplastic anemia. The chain links TRBV6-4 to TRBJ1-2; D unresolved. Specimen: sorted CD4+, CD8+, or CD8+CD57+ T cells (not recorded which) from PBMCs. The CDR3: CASSYDPSNGYGYTF. CDR3 DNA sequence: TGTGCCAGCAGTTACGACCCTAGTAACGGTTATGGCTACACCTTC.